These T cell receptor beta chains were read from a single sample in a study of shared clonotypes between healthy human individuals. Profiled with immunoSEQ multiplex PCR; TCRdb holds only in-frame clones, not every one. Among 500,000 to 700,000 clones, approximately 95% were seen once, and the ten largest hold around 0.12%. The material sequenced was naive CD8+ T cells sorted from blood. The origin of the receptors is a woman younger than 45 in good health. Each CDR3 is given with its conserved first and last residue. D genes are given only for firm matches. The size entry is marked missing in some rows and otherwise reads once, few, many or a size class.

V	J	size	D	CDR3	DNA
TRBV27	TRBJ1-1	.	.	CASSHLPQGNTEAFF	TGTGCCAGCAGTCACCTCCCCCAGGGGAACACTGAAGCTTTCTTT
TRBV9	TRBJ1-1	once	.	CASSALTSNTEAFF	TGTGCCAGCAGCGCACTGACATCCAACACTGAAGCTTTCTTT
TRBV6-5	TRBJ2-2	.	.	CASSYIENTGELFF	TGTGCCAGCAGTTACATCGAGAACACCGGGGAGCTGTTTTTT
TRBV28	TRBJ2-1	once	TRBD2	CASSRPGLAGGPHNEQFF	TGTGCCAGCAGCAGGCCGGGACTAGCGGGAGGGCCCCACAATGAGCAGTTCTTC
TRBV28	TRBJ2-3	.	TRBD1	CASSTLMAGQGLHAMNPDTQYF	TGTGCCAGCAGTACCCTTATGGCGGGACAGGGTCTCCATGCTATGAACCCAGATACGCAGTATTTT
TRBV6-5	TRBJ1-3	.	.	CASSQGSGNTIYF	TGTGCCAGCAGTCAGGGGTCTGGAAACACCATATATTTT
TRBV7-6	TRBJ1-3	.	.	CASSTGPRDVGDTIYF	TGTGCCAGCAGCACGGGACCGAGGGATGTAGGAGACACCATATATTTT
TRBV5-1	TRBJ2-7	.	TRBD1	CASSLAGTGGFYEQYF	TGCGCCAGCAGCTTGGCCGGGACAGGGGGCTTTTACGAGCAGTACTTC
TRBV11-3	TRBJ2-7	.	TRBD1	CASSYRQGFAEQYF	TGTGCCAGCAGCTATCGACAGGGGTTCGCCGAGCAGTACTTC
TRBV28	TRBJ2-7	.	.	CASRTLLLTSYEQYF	TGTGCCAGCAGAACGCTACTGCTCACCTCCTACGAGCAGTACTTC
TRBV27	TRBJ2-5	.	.	CASSALGPPETQYF	TGTGCCAGCAGTGCGCTAGGGCCTCCAGAGACCCAGTACTTC
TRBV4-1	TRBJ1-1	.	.	CASSQVRGDTEAFF	TGCGCCAGCAGCCAAGTAAGGGGTGACACTGAAGCTTTCTTT
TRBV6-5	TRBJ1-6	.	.	CASSYQGFLDSPLHF	TGTGCCAGCAGTTATCAGGGGTTTCTAGATTCACCCCTCCACTTT
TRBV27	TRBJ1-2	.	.	CASSLADYSSYTF	TGTGCCAGCAGTTTAGCAGATTACTCGAGCTACACCTTC
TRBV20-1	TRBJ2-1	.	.	CSASPEEQFF	TGCAGTGCTAGCCCCGAGGAGCAGTTCTTC
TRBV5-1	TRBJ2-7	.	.	CASSSSTASGAYEQYF	TGCGCCAGCAGCTCCAGCACAGCCTCAGGAGCTTACGAGCAGTACTTC
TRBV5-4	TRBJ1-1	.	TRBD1	CASSSHRGGGEAFF	TGTGCCAGCAGCTCCCACAGGGGAGGGGGTGAAGCTTTCTTT
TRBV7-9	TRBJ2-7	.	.	CASSLDAYEQYF	TGTGCCAGCAGCTTAGACGCCTACGAGCAGTACTTC
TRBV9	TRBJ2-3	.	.	CASSVVRQFTDTQYF	TGTGCCAGCAGCGTAGTTCGGCAGTTCACAGATACGCAGTATTTT
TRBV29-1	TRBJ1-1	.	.	CSVLQVMNTEAFF	TGCAGCGTTCTACAAGTCATGAACACTGAAGCTTTCTTT
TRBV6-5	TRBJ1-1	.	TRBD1	CASSPDRGFTEAFF	TGTGCCAGCAGCCCGGACAGGGGGTTCACTGAAGCTTTCTTT
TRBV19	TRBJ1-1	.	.	CASSILGATEAFF	TGTGCCAGTAGTATTTTAGGGGCCACTGAAGCTTTCTTT
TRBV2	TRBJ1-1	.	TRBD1	CASSESGTGYGVTEAFF	TGTGCCAGCAGTGAATCCGGGACAGGGTATGGGGTCACTGAAGCTTTCTTT
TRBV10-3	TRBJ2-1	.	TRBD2	CAISEAAGGPYNEQFF	TGTGCCATCAGTGAAGCCGCGGGAGGGCCCTACAATGAGCAGTTCTTC
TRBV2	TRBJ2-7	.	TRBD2	CASSLAGGPSEQYF	TGTGCCAGCAGCCTAGCGGGAGGGCCTTCCGAGCAGTACTTC
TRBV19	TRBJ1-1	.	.	CASHDTGGEAFF	TGTGCCAGCCATGATACCGGCGGTGAAGCTTTCTTT
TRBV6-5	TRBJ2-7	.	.	CASSYDRHSYEQYF	TGTGCCAGCAGTTACGACCGACACTCCTACGAGCAGTACTTC
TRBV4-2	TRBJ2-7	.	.	CASSQGAGNSPYEQYF	TGTGCCAGCAGCCAAGGCGCCGGGAACTCACCCTACGAGCAGTACTTC
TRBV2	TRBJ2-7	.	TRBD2	CASSDPRLAARYEQYF	TGTGCCAGCAGTGACCCCCGACTAGCGGCACGCTACGAGCAGTACTTC
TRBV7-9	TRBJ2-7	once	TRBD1	CASSLIRQGVEEQYF	TGTGCCAGCAGCTTAATCCGACAGGGAGTAGAAGAGCAGTACTTC
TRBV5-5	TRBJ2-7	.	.	CASTSGPSYEQYF	TGTGCCAGCACCTCAGGGCCCTCCTACGAGCAGTACTTC
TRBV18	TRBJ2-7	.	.	CASSPSPGSYEQYF	TGTGCCAGCTCACCATCTCCCGGATCCTACGAGCAGTACTTC
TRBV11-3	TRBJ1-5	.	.	CASSSNVSSDQPQHF	TGTGCCAGCAGCTCAAACGTTTCAAGCGATCAGCCCCAGCATTTT
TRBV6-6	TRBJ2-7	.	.	CASSYEDSSYEQYF	TGTGCCAGCAGTTACGAGGACTCCTCCTACGAGCAGTACTTC
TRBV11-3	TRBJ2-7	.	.	CASSLAGDTYEQYF	TGTGCCAGCAGCTTAGCGGGAGACACCTACGAGCAGTACTTC
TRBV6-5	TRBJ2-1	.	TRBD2	CASTGPGGGNNEQFF	TGTGCCAGCACCGGACCAGGCGGGGGAAACAATGAGCAGTTCTTC
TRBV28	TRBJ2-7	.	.	CASRTLVGTEFLEQYF	TGTGCCAGCAGAACACTCGTGGGCACGGAGTTTCTGGAGCAGTACTTC
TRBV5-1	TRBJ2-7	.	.	CASSLPQQHSYEQYF	TGCGCCAGCAGCTTGCCACAGCAACACTCCTACGAGCAGTACTTC
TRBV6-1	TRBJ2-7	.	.	CASSDGRGYEQYF	TGTGCCAGCAGTGACGGCAGGGGCTACGAGCAGTACTTC
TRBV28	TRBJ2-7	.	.	CASNDSGYEQYF	TGTGCCAGCAATGACTCAGGCTACGAGCAGTACTTC
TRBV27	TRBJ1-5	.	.	CASSLYRFGQPQHF	TGTGCCAGCAGTTTGTACAGGTTCGGTCAGCCCCAGCATTTT
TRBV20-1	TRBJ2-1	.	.	CSANQGTEQFF	TGCAGTGCCAACCAGGGAACTGAGCAGTTCTTC
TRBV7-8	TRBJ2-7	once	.	CASSLAGFGYEQYF	TGTGCCAGCAGCTTAGCCGGATTCGGTTACGAGCAGTACTTC
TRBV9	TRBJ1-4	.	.	CASSDGTADEKLFF	TGTGCCAGCAGCGACGGGACGGCCGATGAAAAACTGTTTTTT
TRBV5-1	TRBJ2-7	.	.	CASNPAGTPYEQYF	TGCGCCAGCAACCCGGCCGGGACACCCTACGAGCAGTACTTC
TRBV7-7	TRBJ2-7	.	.	CASSLSPSSEQYF	TGTGCCAGCAGCTTATCGCCCTCATCCGAGCAGTACTTC
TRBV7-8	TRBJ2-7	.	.	CASSLAQVGPYYEQYF	TGTGCCAGCAGCTTAGCCCAGGTGGGCCCATACTACGAGCAGTACTTC
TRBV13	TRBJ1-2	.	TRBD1	CASSEGQGFYYGYTF	TGTGCCAGCAGCGAGGGACAGGGGTTTTACTATGGCTACACCTTC
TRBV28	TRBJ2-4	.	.	CASSLGLAIQYF	TGTGCCAGCAGTTTGGGGTTGGCCATTCAGTACTTC
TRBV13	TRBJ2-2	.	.	CASNDAGTGELFF	TGTGCCAGCAACGACGCGGGGACCGGGGAGCTGTTTTTT
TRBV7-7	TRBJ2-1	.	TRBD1	CASTGGQGINEQFF	TGTGCCAGCACCGGGGGACAGGGGATAAATGAGCAGTTCTTC
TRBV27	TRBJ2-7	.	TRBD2	CASSLGTSGSEEQYF	TGTGCCAGCAGTTTAGGGACTAGCGGGAGTGAAGAGCAGTACTTC
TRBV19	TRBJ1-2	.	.	CASTGEGNYGYTF	TGTGCCAGTACAGGCGAAGGAAACTATGGCTACACCTTC
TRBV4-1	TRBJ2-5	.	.	CASSQDGTDQETQYF	TGCGCCAGCAGCCAAGATGGGACCGATCAAGAGACCCAGTACTTC
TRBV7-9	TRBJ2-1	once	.	CASSLASSLDEQFF	TGTGCCAGCAGCTTAGCTTCAAGTCTTGATGAGCAGTTCTTC
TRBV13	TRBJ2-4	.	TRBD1	CASSSGQGNIQYF	TGTGCCAGCTCATCGGGACAGGGGAACATTCAGTACTTC
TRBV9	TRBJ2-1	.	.	CASSVTPLGTPEQFF	TGTGCCAGCAGCGTAACCCCTCTGGGGACTCCTGAGCAGTTCTTC